The next 2 T cell receptor beta chains were all read from a single sample in a study of CXCR3-negative and CXCR3-positive naive CD8 T cells. Overall study results and limits: Relative to CXCR3-negative naive cells, CXCR3-positive naive cells had more hydrophobic TRB CDR3s.

Their antigen targets remain unknown. In preparing the TRB cDNA libraries, 5' RACE with UMI labels was used. Reprocessing the 5' RACE reads, TCRdb reports a single entry for every CDR3 protein and omits DNA. The listing contains about 6,900 distinct CDR3 sequences. The sequencing sample was made of naive CXCR3+ CD8+ T cells from blood. This sample's subset: CD45RO-CCR7+CD27+CD95- naive CD8+ T cells expressing CXCR3 (TNR3+). These receptors were taken from a human donor in good health. Some clones in this sample may be carry-over from other donors' samples.

This chain uses TRBV11-2 with TRBJ1-1; TCRdb reports TRBD1, a call that lacks DNA to check it against. Germline V gene data show CDR1 as SGHAT and CDR2 as FQNNGV. The CDR3 spans 12 residues. The CDR3 here is CASDTGATEAFF.

The CDR3 reads CASSHSWGTEAFF. This chain connects TRBV3-1 to TRBJ1-1. CDR1 and CDR2 (germline): LGHDT, YNNKEL (reference sequence). This CDR3 is 13 amino acids long.